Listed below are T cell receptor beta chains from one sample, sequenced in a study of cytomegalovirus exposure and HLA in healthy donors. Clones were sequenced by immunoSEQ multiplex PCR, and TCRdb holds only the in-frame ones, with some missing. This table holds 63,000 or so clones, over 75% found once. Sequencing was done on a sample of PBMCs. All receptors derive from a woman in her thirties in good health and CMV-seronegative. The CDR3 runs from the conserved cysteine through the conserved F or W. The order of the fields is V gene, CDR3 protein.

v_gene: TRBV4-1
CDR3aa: CASSQPQGRETQYF

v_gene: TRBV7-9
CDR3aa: CASSLVPEALPIYEQYF

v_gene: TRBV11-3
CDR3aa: CASSLSGETYEQYF

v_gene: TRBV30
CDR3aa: CAWSGAAPEAFF

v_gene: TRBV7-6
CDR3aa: CASSLAGGGGELFF

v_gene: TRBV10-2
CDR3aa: CASSESSGELSSYNSPLHF

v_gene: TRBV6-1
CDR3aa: CASSEVWEMSSYEQYF

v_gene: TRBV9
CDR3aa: CASSQVGRVASYTF

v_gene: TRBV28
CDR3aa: CATLTGPSPLHF

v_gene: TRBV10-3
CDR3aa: CAISEDSLGYTF

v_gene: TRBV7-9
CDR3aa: CASSLGGRGELFF

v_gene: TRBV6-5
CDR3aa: CASRSDRGLTDTQYF

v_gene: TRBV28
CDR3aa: CASSLQGLTDTQYF

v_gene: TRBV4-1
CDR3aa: CASSQDRGKRGEQYF

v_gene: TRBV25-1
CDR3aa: CASSENLGETQYF

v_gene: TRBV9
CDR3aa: CASSVQRTGEDRAGGLSGELFF

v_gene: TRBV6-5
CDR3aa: CASMGMTEAFF

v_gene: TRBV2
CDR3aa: CASRTGLNQPQHF

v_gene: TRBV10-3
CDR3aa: CAISAGPVDEQYF

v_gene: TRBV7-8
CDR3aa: CASSLEELAGGSTDTQYF

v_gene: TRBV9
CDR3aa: CASSAKLAGGNNEQFF

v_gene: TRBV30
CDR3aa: CAWSLGEETQYF

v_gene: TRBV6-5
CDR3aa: CASSYSPQGSGYTF

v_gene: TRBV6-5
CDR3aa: CASSPGTGSYEQYF

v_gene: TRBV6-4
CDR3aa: CASIRRGQDTEAFF

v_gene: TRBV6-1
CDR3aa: CASSSGQGAGNTIYF

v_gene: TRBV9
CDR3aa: CASSAGQGGNSPLHF

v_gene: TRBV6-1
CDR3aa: CASSEGQGADTEAFF

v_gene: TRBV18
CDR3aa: CASSPPMAQSYNEQFF

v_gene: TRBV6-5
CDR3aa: CASSTTGGPPQHF

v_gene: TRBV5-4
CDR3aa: CASSWTGEVEAFF

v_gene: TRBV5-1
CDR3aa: CASSRGANEKLFF

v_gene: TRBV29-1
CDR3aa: CSPPGVYGYTF

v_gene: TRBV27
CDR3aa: CASSLSGTSEAFF

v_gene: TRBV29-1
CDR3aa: CSVGHTTEAFF

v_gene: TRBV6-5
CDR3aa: CASSYWAVYGYTF

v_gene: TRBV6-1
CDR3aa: CAGGWSNQPQHF

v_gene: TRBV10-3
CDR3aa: CAIRPEGPKNIQYF

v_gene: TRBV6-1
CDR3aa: CASSALDRANQPQHF

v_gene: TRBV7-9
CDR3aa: CASRLGGDQPQHF

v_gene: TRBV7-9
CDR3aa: CASSLRSGGTTKNTGELFF

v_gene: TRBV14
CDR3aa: CASSPAGGVSYNEQFF

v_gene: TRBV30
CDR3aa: CAWRRSDTQYF

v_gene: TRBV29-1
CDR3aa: CSVDFGGTGANVLTF

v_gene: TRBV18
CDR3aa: CASSPMGGDYEQYF

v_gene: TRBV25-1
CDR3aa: CASSGEPGQGNEKLFF

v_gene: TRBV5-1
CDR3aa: CASRGRSSPLHF

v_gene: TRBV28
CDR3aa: CASSLWSGNDEAFF

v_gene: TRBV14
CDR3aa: CASSHLDSYGYTF

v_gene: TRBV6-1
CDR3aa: CASRDRAGASTDTQYF

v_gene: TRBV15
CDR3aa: CATSSGTGSNQPQHF

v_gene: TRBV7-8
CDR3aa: CASSRGTGDEQFF

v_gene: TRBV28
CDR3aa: CASSTSDRPLHF

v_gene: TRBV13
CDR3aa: CASSSTSGRREQYF

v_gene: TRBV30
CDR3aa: CAWNSGRKYEQYF

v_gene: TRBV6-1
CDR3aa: CASSDSPGGNSPLHF

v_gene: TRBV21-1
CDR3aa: CASSSIYLTGITEAFF